This T cell receptor beta chain was captured in a study of response to subunit inactivated influenza vaccine. TCRdb independently ran MiXCR on the RT-PCR reads; one entry per CDR3 protein. The repertoire includes over 150,000 distinct CDR3 sequences, around 10% of them detected once, and roughly 33% sits in the top ten. This clonotype was detected only a few times. The sample in question was CD8+ T cells sorted from PBMCs, obtained less than 30 months after vaccination. The receptor's source is a man aged 50-75 years who received an inactivated influenza vaccine.

The CDR3 reads CAISGGDGLSTDTQYF. The CDR3 DNA reads as TGTGCCATCAGTGGGGGGGACGGACTATCCACAGATACGCAGTATTTT. V and J are TRBV10-3 and TRBJ2-3, with D possibly TRBD2 on 6 matching bases. Germline V gene lookup returns CDR1 ENHRY and CDR2 SYGVKD. V was clipped by 4 bases and J by 2 bases, with 16 bases between them. The CDR3 contains 16 residues.